The clone carrying this T cell receptor beta chain was recorded once. Its target is unknown. Stated treatment: oral pan-JAK inhibitor, 5-10 mg twice daily. The data stem from a study of CD8+ T cells in alopecia areata. Sequencing used cDNA as its template, made by extracting RNA and reverse transcribing it. Method: immunoSEQ multiplex PCR; TCRdb's copy keeps in-frame clones and lacks some. The table shows fewer than 200,000 clones, with roughly 60% occurring only once. Study results and caveats: Among the 100 top clones, expanded CD8+ clones, like scalp clonality, were significantly decreased by tofacitinib. Amid tofacitinib therapy, many expanded lesional clones stayed present in scalp and blood.

Germline V gene sequence: CDR1 GTSNPN, CDR2 SVGIG (reference sequence). CDR3 size: 13 residues. Trimming removed 0 bases at V and 5 bases at J, with 9 bases between. The source is a human donor with alopecia areata. Specimen: CD4+ T cells sorted from blood, collected at approximately week 55, from a patient treated with tofacitinib. The chain combines TRBV30 with TRBJ2-3; D not resolved. As DNA, the CDR3 is TGTGCCTGGAGTGTGGCTAGAGGAGATACGCAGTATTTT. Translated: CAWSVARGDTQYF.